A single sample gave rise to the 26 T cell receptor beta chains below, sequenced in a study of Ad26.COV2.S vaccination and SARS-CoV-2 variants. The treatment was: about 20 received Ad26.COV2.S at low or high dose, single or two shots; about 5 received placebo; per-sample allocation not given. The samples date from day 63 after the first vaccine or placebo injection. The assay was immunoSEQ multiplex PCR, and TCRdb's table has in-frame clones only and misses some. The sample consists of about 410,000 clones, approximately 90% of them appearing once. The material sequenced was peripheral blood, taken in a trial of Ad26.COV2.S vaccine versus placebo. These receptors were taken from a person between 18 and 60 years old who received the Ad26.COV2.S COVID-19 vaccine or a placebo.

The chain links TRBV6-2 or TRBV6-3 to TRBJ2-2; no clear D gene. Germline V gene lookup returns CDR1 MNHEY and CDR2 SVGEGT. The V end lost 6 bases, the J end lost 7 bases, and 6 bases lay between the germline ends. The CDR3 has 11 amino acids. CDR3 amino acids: CASSPVGELFF. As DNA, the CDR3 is TGTGCCAGCAGCCCGGTCGGGGAGCTGTTTTTT.

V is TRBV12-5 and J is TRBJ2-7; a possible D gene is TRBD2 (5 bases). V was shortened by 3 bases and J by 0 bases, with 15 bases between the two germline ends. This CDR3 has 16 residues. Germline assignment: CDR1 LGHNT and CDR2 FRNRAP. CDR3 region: CASGFFRLGSSYEQYF. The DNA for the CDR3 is TGTGCTAGTGGTTTTTTTCGGCTGGGGAGCTCCTACGAGCAGTACTTC.

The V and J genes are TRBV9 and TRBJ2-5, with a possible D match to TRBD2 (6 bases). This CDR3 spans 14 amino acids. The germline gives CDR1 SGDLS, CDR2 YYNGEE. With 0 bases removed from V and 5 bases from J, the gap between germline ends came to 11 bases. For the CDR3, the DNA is TGTGCCAGCAGCGTAGGGGCGGGACTGGAGACCCAGTACTTC. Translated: CASSVGAGLETQYF. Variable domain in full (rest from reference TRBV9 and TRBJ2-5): DSGVTQTPKHLITATGQRVTLRCSPRSGDLSVYWYQQSLDQGLQFLIQYYNGEERAKGNILERFSAQQFPDLHSELNLSSLELGDSALYFCASSVGAGLETQYFGPGTRLLVL.

The CDR3 nucleotides are TGTGCCAGCTCACCACCGGGGACAGGGGGCCTTGGAAACACCATATATTTT. It yields the protein CASSPPGTGGLGNTIYF. The chain has TRBV18 and TRBJ1-3; 12 bases line up with TRBD1. CDR1 is KGHSH, CDR2 LQKENI, per germline. Trimming removed 0 bases from V and 3 bases from J; junction bases left unmatched: 3. The CDR3 has 17 amino acids.

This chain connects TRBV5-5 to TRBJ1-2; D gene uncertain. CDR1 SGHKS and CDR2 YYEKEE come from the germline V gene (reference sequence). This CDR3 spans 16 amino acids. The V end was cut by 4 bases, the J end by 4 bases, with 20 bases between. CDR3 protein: CASSGSDPTRAYGYTF. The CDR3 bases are TGTGCCAGCAGCGGTTCGGACCCGACCCGAGCCTATGGCTACACCTTC.

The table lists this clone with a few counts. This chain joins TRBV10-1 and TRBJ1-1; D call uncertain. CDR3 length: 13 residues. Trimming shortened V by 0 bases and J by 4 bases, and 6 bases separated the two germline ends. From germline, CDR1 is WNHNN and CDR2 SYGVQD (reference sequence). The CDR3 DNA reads TGCGCCAGCAGTGAGTCCTTGGTCACTGAAGCTTTCTTT. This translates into CASSESLVTEAFF.

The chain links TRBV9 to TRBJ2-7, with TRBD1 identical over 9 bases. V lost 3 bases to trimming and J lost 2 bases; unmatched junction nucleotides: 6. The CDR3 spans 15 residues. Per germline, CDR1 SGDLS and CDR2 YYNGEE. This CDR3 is CASSEGQGSPYEQYF. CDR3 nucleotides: TGTGCCAGCAGCGAGGGACAGGGATCCCCCTACGAGCAGTACTTC.

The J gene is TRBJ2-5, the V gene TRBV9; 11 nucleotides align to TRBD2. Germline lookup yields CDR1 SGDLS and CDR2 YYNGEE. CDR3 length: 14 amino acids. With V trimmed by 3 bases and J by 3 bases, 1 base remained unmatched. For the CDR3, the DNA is TGTGCCAGCAGCGCTAGCGGGGGGAAAGAGACCCAGTACTTC. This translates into CASSASGGKETQYF.

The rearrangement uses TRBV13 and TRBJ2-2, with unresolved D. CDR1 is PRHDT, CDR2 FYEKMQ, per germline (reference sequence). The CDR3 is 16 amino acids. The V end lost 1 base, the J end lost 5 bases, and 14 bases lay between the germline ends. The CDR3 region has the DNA TGTGCCAGCAGCTTAGCCATTGCGGAAGGGACCGGGGAGCTGTTTTTT. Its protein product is CASSLAIAEGTGELFF.

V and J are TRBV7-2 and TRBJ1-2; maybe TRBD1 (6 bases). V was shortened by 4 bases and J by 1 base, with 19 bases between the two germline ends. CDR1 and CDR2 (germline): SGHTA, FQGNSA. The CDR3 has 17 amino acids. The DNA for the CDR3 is TGTGCCAGCAGCTCCTGGACAGCAAGGCTAAATAACTATGGCTACACCTTC. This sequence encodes CASSSWTARLNNYGYTF.

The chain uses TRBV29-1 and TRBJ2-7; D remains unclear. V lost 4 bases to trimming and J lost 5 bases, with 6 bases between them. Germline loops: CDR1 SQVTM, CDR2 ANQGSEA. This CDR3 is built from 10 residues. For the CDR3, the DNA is TGCAGCGTTGGGGCCCACGAGCAGTACTTC. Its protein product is CSVGAHEQYF.

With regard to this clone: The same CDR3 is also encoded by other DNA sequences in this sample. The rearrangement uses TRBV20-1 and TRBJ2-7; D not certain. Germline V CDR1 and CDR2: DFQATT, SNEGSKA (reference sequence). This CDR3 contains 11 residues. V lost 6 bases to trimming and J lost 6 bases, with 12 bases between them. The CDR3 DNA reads TGCAGTGCCCGTTCATGGGGCGAGCAGTACTTC. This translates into CSARSWGEQYF.

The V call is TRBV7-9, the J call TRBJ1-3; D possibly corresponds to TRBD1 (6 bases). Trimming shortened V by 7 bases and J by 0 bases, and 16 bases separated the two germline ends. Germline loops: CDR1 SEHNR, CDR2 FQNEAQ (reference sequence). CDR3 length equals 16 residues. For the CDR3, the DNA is TGTGCCAGCACCCCGGACAGCGCCTTCTCTGGAAACACCATATATTTT. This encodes CASTPDSAFSGNTIYF.

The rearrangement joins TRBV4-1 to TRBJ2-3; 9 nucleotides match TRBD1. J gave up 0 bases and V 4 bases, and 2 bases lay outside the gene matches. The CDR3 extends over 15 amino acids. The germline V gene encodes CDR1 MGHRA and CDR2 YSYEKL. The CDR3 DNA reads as TGCGCCAGCAGCCCAGGACAGGGGAGCACAGATACGCAGTATTTT. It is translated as CASSPGQGSTDTQYF.

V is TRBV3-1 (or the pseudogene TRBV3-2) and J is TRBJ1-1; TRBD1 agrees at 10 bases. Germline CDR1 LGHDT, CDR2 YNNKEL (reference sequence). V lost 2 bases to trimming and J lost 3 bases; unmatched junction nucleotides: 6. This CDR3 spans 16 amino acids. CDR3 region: CASSQTTGTGDTEAFF. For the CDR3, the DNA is TGTGCCAGCAGCCAAACGACCGGGACAGGGGACACTGAAGCTTTCTTT.

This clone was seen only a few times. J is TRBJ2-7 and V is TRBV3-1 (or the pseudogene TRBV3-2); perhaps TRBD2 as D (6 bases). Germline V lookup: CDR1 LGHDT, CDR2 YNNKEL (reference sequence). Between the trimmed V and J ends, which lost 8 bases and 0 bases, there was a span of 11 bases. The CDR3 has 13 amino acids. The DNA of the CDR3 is TGTGCCAGCTCTCGGGGGTTCTCCTACGAGCAGTACTTC. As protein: CASSRGFSYEQYF.

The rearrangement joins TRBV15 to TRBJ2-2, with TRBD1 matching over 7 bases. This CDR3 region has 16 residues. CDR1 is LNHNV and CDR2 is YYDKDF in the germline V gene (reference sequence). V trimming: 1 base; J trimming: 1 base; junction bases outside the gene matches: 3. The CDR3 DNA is TGTGCCACCAGCAGAGGGACAGGCCGGAACACCGGGGAGCTGTTTTTT. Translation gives CATSRGTGRNTGELFF.

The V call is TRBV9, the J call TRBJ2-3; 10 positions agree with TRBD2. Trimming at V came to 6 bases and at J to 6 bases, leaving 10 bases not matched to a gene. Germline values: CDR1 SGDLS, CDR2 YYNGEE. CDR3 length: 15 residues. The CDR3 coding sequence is TGTGCCAGCATGGATCTAGCGGGGGCAGGGGATACGCAGTATTTT. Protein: CASMDLAGAGDTQYF.

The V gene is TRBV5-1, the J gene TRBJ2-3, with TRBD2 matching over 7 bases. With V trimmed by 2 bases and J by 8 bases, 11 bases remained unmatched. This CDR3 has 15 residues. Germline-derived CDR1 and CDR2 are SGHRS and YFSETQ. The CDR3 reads CASSFSVAGESTQYF. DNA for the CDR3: TGCGCCAGCAGCTTTTCGGTCGCGGGGGAGAGTACGCAGTATTTT. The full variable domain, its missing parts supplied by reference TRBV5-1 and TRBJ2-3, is KAGVTQTPRYLIKTRGQQVTLSCSPISGHRSVSWYQQTPGQGLQFLFEYFSETQRNKGNFPGRFSGRQFSNSRSEMNVSTLELGDSALYLCASSFSVAGESTQYFGPGTRLTVL.

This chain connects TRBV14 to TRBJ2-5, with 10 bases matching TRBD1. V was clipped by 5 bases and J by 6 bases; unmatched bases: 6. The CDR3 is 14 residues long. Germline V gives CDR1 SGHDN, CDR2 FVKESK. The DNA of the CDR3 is TGTGCCAGCAGCGTCCGGGACAGGGGACAGACCCAGTACTTC. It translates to CASSVRDRGQTQYF.

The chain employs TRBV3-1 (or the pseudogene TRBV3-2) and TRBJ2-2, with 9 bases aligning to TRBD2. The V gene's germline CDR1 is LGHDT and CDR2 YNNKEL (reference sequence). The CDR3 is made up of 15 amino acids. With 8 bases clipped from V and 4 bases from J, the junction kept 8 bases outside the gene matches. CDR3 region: CASELRRGGTGELFF. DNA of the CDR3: TGTGCCAGCGAGCTACGGCGGGGGGGCACCGGGGAGCTGTTTTTT.

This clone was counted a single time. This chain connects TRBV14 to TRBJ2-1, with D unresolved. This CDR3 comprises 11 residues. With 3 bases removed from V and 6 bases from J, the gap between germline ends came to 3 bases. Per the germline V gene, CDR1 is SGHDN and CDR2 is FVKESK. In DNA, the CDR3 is TGTGCCAGCAGCCACCGCAATGAGCAGTTCTTC. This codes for CASSHRNEQFF. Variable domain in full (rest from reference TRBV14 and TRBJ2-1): EAGVTQFPSHSVIEKGQTVTLRCDPISGHDNLYWYRRVMGKEIKFLLHFVKESKQDESGMPNNRFLAERTGGTYSTLKVQPAELEDSGVYFCASSHRNEQFFGPGTRLTVL.

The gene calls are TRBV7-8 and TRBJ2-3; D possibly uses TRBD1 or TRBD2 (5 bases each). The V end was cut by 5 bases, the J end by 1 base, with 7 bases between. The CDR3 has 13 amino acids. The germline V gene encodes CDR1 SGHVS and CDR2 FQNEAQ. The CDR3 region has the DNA TGTGCCAGCAGCGAGGGGCGCACAGATACGCAGTATTTT. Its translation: CASSEGRTDTQYF.

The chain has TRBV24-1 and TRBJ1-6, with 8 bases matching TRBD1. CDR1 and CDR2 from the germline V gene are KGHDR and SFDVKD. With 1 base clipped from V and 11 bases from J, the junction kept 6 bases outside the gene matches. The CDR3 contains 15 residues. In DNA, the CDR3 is TGTGCCACCAGTGATTTCGGACAGGGTAGGCCACCCCTCCACTTT. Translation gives CATSDFGQGRPPLHF.

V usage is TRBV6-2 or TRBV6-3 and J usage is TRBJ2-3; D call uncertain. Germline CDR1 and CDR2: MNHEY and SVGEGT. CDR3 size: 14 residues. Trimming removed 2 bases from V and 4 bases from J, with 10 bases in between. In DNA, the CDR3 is TGTGCCAGCAGTTACCTTGCGAGGTCAGATACGCAGTATTTT. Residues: CASSYLARSDTQYF.

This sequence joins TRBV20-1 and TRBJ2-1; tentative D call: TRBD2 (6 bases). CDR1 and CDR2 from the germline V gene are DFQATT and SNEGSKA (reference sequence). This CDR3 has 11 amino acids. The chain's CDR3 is CSGGEYNEQFF. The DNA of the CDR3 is TGCAGCGGGGGAGAATACAATGAGCAGTTCTTC.